The clone carrying this T cell receptor beta chain showed up just a few times. The data were taken from a study of human T cells and chemical hapten exposure. The wider study: Upper-back patch tests with 0.01% DPC were read at 6 days. Across samples, TCR yields varied, mostly owing to small differences in pooled library volumes.

The CDR3 is 16 amino acids. Germline lookup yields CDR1 SGHKS and CDR2 YYEKEE (reference sequence). V shed 3 bases and J shed 6 bases, with 18 bases lying between them. The library gave individual cDNA molecules unique molecular identifiers. MiXCR was run by TCRdb on the RACE reads, yielding one entry per CDR3 protein. The data hold more than 150,000 distinct CDR3 sequences, with about 14% observed a single time. Stated time point: patch test 1, 2 weeks after DPC sensitization. Indicated treatment: therapeutic diphenylcyclopropenone sensitization with weekly scalp DPC. The specimen comprised whole blood, sampled in connection with sensitization to the hapten diphenylcyclopropenone (DPC). The J gene is TRBJ2-2, the V gene TRBV5-5, with a weak D call TRBD2 (6 bases). The TCR sequence derives from a woman younger than 45 with alopecia areata. Some clones in this sample may be carry-over from other donors' samples. Here the CDR3 DNA reads TGTGCCAGCAGCTGGGAGACTAGGGGTGGGGCCGGGGAGCTGTTTTTT. Protein product: CASSWETRGGAGELFF.